The entry below gives a single T cell receptor (beta chain) sequence along with its context. The sample is drawn from a study of blood T cell repertoires in COVID-19. Study-wide context: From T cells, B-cell-depleted T cells, or PBMCs came the material, which was cDNA or gDNA.

Those enrolled, adults aged 18 to 89 years, came from fewer than 25 US areas. The data were produced by immunoSEQ multiplex PCR, yet TCRdb's version contains in-frame clones alone and is incomplete. Among about 240,000 clones listed, approximately 88% were seen once. CDR3 length equals 13 residues. Deletions cut 7 bases from V and 0 bases from J, with 9 bases between. Germline V gives CDR1 LNHDA, CDR2 SQIVND (reference sequence). The receptor was isolated from a woman under 40 with acute COVID-19. The genes are TRBV19 and TRBJ1-1; D is ambiguous. The material sequenced was PBMCs or T cells enriched from blood (not recorded which). In nucleotides, the CDR3 is TGTGCCAGTATAGAGGGAATGAACACTGAAGCTTTCTTT. Residues: CASIEGMNTEAFF.